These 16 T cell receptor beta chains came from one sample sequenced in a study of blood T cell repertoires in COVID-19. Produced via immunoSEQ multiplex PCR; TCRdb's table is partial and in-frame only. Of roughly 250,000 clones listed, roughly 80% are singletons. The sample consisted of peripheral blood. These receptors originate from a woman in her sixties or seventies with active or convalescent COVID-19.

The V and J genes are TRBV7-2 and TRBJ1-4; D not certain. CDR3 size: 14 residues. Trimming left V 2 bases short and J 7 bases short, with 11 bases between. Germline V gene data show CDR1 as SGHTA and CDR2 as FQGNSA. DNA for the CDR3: TGTGCCAGCAGCTTATCTGGACTGGGTGAAAAACTGTTTTTT. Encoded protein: CASSLSGLGEKLFF.

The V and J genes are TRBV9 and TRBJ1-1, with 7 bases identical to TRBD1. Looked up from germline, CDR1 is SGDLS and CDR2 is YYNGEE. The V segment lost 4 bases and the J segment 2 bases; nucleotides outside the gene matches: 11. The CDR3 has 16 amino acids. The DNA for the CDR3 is TGTGCCAGCAGCCCGACCGGAGACAGGGCTAACACTGAAGCTTTCTTT. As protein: CASSPTGDRANTEAFF.

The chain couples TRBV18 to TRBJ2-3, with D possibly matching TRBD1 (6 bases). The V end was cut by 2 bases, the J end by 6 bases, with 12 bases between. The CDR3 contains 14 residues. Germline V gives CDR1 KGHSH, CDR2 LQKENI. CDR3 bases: TGTGCCAGCTCACCAGGCAGGGGAATGGATACGCAGTATTTT. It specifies CASSPGRGMDTQYF.

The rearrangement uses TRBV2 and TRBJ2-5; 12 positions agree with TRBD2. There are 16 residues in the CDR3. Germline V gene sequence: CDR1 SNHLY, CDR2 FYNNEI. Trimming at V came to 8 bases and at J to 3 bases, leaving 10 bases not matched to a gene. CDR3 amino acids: CASGPGLAGGKETQYF. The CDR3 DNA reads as TGTGCCAGCGGGCCGGGGCTAGCGGGGGGGAAAGAGACCCAGTACTTC.

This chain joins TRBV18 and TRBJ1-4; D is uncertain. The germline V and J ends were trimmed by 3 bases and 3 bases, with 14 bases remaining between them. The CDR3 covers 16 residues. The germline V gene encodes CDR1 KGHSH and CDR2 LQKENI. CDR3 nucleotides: TGTGCCAGCTCACCGCGGGGAGGGCAAGCTAATGAAAAACTGTTTTTT. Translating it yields CASSPRGGQANEKLFF.

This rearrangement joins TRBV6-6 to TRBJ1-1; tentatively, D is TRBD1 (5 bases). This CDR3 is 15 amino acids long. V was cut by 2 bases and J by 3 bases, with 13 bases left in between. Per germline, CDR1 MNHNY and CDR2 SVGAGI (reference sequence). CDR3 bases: TGTGCCAGCAGTTACGGGACTACTTGGGACACTGAAGCTTTCTTT. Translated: CASSYGTTWDTEAFF.

The CDR3 bases are TGCAGCGTTGAAGTGGGGAGGGCTCACTCTGGGGCCAACGTCCTGACTTTC. Its protein is CSVEVGRAHSGANVLTF. The V gene is TRBV29-1, the J gene TRBJ2-6; 7 positions agree with TRBD2. This CDR3 is built from 17 residues. V shed 1 base and J 0 bases; nucleotides not matched to a gene: 6. CDR1 SQVTM and CDR2 ANQGSEA come from the germline V gene.

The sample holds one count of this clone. The CDR3 spells CASSYGGRVTDTQYF. DNA for the CDR3: TGCGCCAGCAGCTACGGGGGTAGGGTCACAGATACGCAGTATTTT. The chain recombines TRBV5-1 with TRBJ2-3, with D possibly TRBD2 on 6 matching bases. The ends were cut back, 3 bases at V and 2 bases at J, with 13 bases in the middle. Germline loops: CDR1 SGHRS, CDR2 YFSETQ. The CDR3 is 15 amino acids.

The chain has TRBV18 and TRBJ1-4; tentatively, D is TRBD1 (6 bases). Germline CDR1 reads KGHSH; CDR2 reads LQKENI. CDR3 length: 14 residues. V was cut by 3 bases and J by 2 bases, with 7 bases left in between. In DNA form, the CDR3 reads TGTGCCAGCTCACCCGGACAGACTAATGAAAAACTGTTTTTT. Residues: CASSPGQTNEKLFF.

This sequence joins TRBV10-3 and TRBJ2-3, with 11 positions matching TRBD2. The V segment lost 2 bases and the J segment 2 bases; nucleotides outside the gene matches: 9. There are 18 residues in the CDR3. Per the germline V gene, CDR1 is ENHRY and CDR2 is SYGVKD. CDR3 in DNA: TGTGCCATCAGTGAGCCTACGCCACTAGCGGGGGCCACAGATACGCAGTATTTT. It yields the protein CAISEPTPLAGATDTQYF.

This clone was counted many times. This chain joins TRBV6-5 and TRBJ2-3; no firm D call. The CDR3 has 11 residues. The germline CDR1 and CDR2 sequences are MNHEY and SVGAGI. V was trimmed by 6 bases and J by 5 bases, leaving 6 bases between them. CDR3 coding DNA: TGTGCCAGCAGAAGCTTAGATACGCAGTATTTT. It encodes CASRSLDTQYF.

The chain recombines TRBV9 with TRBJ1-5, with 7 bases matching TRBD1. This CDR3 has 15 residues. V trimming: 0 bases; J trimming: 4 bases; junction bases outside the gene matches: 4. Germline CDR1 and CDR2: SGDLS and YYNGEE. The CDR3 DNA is TGTGCCAGCAGCGTAGGGCAGGGGGTAAATCAGCCCCAGCATTTT. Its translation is CASSVGQGVNQPQHF.

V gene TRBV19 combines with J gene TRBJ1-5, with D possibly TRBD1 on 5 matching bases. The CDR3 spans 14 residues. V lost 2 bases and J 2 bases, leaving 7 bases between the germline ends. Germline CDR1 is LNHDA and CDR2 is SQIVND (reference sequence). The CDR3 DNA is TGTGCCAGTAGTATATCGGGGGGCAATCAGCCCCAGCATTTT. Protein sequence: CASSISGGNQPQHF.

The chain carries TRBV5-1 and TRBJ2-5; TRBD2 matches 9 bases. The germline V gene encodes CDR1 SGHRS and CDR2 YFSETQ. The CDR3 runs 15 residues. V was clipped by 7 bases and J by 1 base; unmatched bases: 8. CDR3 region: CASQLAGAFQETQYF. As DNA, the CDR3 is TGCGCCAGCCAATTAGCGGGGGCTTTCCAAGAGACCCAGTACTTC.

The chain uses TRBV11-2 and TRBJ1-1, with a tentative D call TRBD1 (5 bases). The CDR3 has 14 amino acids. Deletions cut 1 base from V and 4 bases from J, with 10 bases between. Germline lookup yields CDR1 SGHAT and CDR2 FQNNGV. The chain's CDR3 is CASSLGAGSTEAFF. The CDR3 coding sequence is TGTGCCAGCAGCTTAGGGGCAGGGTCCACTGAAGCTTTCTTT. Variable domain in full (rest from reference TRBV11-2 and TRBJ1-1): EAGVAQSPRYKIIEKRQSVAFWCNPISGHATLYWYQQILGQGPKLLIQFQNNGVVDDSQLPKDRFSAERLKGVDSTLKIQPAKLEDSAVYLCASSLGAGSTEAFFGQGTRLTVV.

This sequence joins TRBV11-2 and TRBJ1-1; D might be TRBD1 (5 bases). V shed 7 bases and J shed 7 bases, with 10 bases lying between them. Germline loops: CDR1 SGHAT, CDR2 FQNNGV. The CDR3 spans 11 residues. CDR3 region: CASKTQGEAFF. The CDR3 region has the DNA TGTGCCAGCAAAACCCAGGGTGAAGCTTTCTTT.